A selection of T cell receptor beta chains follows, all from one sample in a study of T-cell memory formation after mild COVID-19. TCRdb reprocessed the 5' RACE reads via MiXCR and lists one record per CDR3 protein. The sample has under 600,000 distinct CDR3 sequences, about a fifth seen once; the top ten hold roughly 8.1%. The specimen sequenced was PBMCs or a T cell subset sorted from them (not recorded which). Every receptor here comes from an adult woman who had mild COVID-19 (a few samples of this study predate the infection). Cell type and time point are not known. The CDR3 runs from the conserved cysteine through the conserved F or W. Fields, in order: clone size, J gene, V gene, D gene, CDR3 DNA, CDR3 protein. D genes are given only for firm matches. Where a row states a size, it is once, few, many or the class of an expanded clone; other rows omit it.

clone_size: .; j_call: TRBJ1-2; v_call: TRBV14; d_call: TRBD1; cdr3_nt: TGTGCCAGCAGCCAAGGGGACAGCCTGTCCTATGGCTACACCTTC; cdr3_aa: CASSQGDSLSYGYTF
clone_size: .; j_call: TRBJ2-1; v_call: TRBV6-2/TRBV6-3; d_call: .; cdr3_nt: TGTGCCAGCCGGCGGACTGTCCTTTGGGATGAGAAGTTCTTC; cdr3_aa: CASRRTVLWDEKFF
clone_size: .; j_call: TRBJ2-6; v_call: TRBV3-1; d_call: .; cdr3_nt: TGTGCCAGCAGCCAAGAGGGGCATAGGGCCAACGTCCTGACTTTC; cdr3_aa: CASSQEGHRANVLTF
clone_size: few; j_call: TRBJ2-5; v_call: TRBV7-2; d_call: .; cdr3_nt: TGTGCCAGCAGCTTTAGGAGGGGGGAAGAGACCCAGTACTTC; cdr3_aa: CASSFRRGEETQYF
clone_size: .; j_call: TRBJ1-4; v_call: TRBV2; d_call: .; cdr3_nt: TGTGCCAGCAGACCAAACAGCGGGGCTAATGAAAAACTGTTTTTT; cdr3_aa: CASRPNSGANEKLFF
clone_size: few; j_call: TRBJ2-7; v_call: TRBV6-2/TRBV6-3; d_call: .; cdr3_nt: TGTGCCAGCAGTTACCCCCGCAGGGCTCGGTACGAGCAGTACTTC; cdr3_aa: CASSYPRRARYEQYF
clone_size: .; j_call: TRBJ1-6; v_call: TRBV5-1; d_call: TRBD1; cdr3_nt: TGCGCCAGCAGCTTGGCCGGCAGGGGGGGCTCACCCCTCCACTTT; cdr3_aa: CASSLAGRGGSPLHF
clone_size: .; j_call: TRBJ2-7; v_call: TRBV6-5; d_call: TRBD1; cdr3_nt: TGTGCCAGCAGTCAGGGGGCGCGCTACGAGCAGTACTTC; cdr3_aa: CASSQGARYEQYF
clone_size: .; j_call: TRBJ2-3; v_call: TRBV12-3/TRBV12-4; d_call: TRBD2; cdr3_nt: TGTGCCAGCAGTTTGTTGGCTAGCGGGAGCACAGATACGCAGTATTTT; cdr3_aa: CASSLLASGSTDTQYF
clone_size: few; j_call: TRBJ1-1; v_call: TRBV14; d_call: .; cdr3_nt: TGTGCCAGCAGCCCTCGAACAGCCGGTGAAGCTTTCTTT; cdr3_aa: CASSPRTAGEAFF
clone_size: many; j_call: TRBJ1-3; v_call: TRBV10-3; d_call: TRBD1; cdr3_nt: TGTGCCACTCACCCCGGGACAGGTCGCTCTGGAAACACCATATATTTT; cdr3_aa: CATHPGTGRSGNTIYF
clone_size: once; j_call: TRBJ1-2; v_call: TRBV7-2; d_call: .; cdr3_nt: TGTGCCAGCAGCCCCCGGTCGAGTAACTATGGCTACACCTTC; cdr3_aa: CASSPRSSNYGYTF
clone_size: many; j_call: TRBJ2-1; v_call: TRBV12-3/TRBV12-4; d_call: TRBD1; cdr3_nt: TGTGCCAGCAGTTCTTCCGGGACAGGGCTAATAATCTCGGGGGGCTACAATGAGCAGTTCTTC; cdr3_aa: CASSSSGTGLIISGGYNEQFF
clone_size: few; j_call: TRBJ1-1; v_call: TRBV14; d_call: .; cdr3_nt: TGTGCCAGCAGCCAAGATAGTCTGCCAACTGAAGCTTTCTTT; cdr3_aa: CASSQDSLPTEAFF
clone_size: .; j_call: TRBJ2-3; v_call: TRBV3-1; d_call: TRBD2; cdr3_nt: TGTGCCAGCAGCCAAGGTCTAGCGGGGGGGCAGGGGTATACGCAGTATTTT; cdr3_aa: CASSQGLAGGQGYTQYF
clone_size: few; j_call: TRBJ2-5; v_call: TRBV5-5; d_call: TRBD2; cdr3_nt: TGTGCCAGCAGCTTGTTTGCGGGGGGGAACCAAGAGACCCAGTACTTC; cdr3_aa: CASSLFAGGNQETQYF
clone_size: .; j_call: TRBJ2-7; v_call: TRBV24-1; d_call: .; cdr3_nt: TGTGCCACCAGTGACCTTAGACAGGACGAGCAGTACTTC; cdr3_aa: CATSDLRQDEQYF
clone_size: few; j_call: TRBJ2-5; v_call: TRBV20-1; d_call: .; cdr3_nt: TGCAGTGCTAGAAGTCGGATCCAAGAGACCCAGTACTTC; cdr3_aa: CSARSRIQETQYF
clone_size: .; j_call: TRBJ2-7; v_call: TRBV29-1; d_call: TRBD2; cdr3_nt: TGCAGCGTGGATTTAGGCGGGAGCCGGTACGAGCAGTACTTC; cdr3_aa: CSVDLGGSRYEQYF
clone_size: few; j_call: TRBJ1-5; v_call: TRBV6-6; d_call: TRBD1; cdr3_nt: TGTGCCAGCAGTAAATCGGGACAGGGGGGCAGTGACAAGCCCCAGCATTTT; cdr3_aa: CASSKSGQGGSDKPQHF
clone_size: .; j_call: TRBJ2-2; v_call: TRBV9; d_call: .; cdr3_nt: TGTGCCAGCAGCGTAGACCCTCGGGCAGCGAACACCGGGGAGCTGTTTTTT; cdr3_aa: CASSVDPRAANTGELFF
clone_size: .; j_call: TRBJ2-5; v_call: TRBV24-1; d_call: TRBD2; cdr3_nt: TGTGCCACCAGTGCTATCGGGGGGAGGGACCAAGAGACCCAGTACTTC; cdr3_aa: CATSAIGGRDQETQYF
clone_size: few; j_call: TRBJ1-6; v_call: TRBV7-3; d_call: .; cdr3_nt: TGTGCCAGCAGCTTAATGACAGGATCACCCCTCCACTTT; cdr3_aa: CASSLMTGSPLHF
clone_size: few; j_call: TRBJ2-7; v_call: TRBV6-5; d_call: .; cdr3_nt: TGTGCCAGCAGTAGACAGAACTACGAGCAGTACTTC; cdr3_aa: CASSRQNYEQYF
clone_size: many; j_call: TRBJ2-7; v_call: TRBV4-1; d_call: .; cdr3_nt: TGCGCCAGCAGCCAATTCCTCGGGGGCAGGGATTTATCCTACGAGCAGTACTTC; cdr3_aa: CASSQFLGGRDLSYEQYF
clone_size: .; j_call: TRBJ2-2; v_call: TRBV7-9; d_call: .; cdr3_nt: TGTGCCAGCAGCTTAGCGCTGGGGACGGGCACCGGGGAGCTGTTTTTT; cdr3_aa: CASSLALGTGTGELFF
clone_size: .; j_call: TRBJ2-7; v_call: TRBV11-3; d_call: TRBD1; cdr3_nt: TGTGCCAGCAGCCCGAGGGGGACAGCAAGCTCCTACGAGCAGTACTTC; cdr3_aa: CASSPRGTASSYEQYF
clone_size: few; j_call: TRBJ2-5; v_call: TRBV12-3/TRBV12-4; d_call: TRBD2; cdr3_nt: TGTGCCAGCAGTCCGCCCGGGACTAGCGGGGCGGAGACCCAGTACTTC; cdr3_aa: CASSPPGTSGAETQYF
clone_size: few; j_call: TRBJ2-7; v_call: TRBV6-5; d_call: TRBD1; cdr3_nt: TGTGCCAGCAGACTGATCAGGGGGCCGCGGGACGAGCAGTACTTC; cdr3_aa: CASRLIRGPRDEQYF
clone_size: few; j_call: TRBJ1-4; v_call: TRBV3-1; d_call: .; cdr3_nt: TGTGCCAGCAGCCTCTTGGCAGGGTTGGGGGAAAAACTGTTTTTT; cdr3_aa: CASSLLAGLGEKLFF
clone_size: .; j_call: TRBJ2-2; v_call: TRBV7-9; d_call: .; cdr3_nt: TGTGCCAGCATCGAGGACGGCATACCTGGGGAGCTGTTTTTT; cdr3_aa: CASIEDGIPGELFF
clone_size: .; j_call: TRBJ2-7; v_call: TRBV7-8; d_call: TRBD1; cdr3_nt: TGTGCCAGCAGCTTAGCTGTAAGGGCAGGGGGCTACGAGCAGTACTTC; cdr3_aa: CASSLAVRAGGYEQYF
clone_size: few; j_call: TRBJ1-5; v_call: TRBV5-1; d_call: TRBD1; cdr3_nt: TGCGCCAGCAGCCCGGGACAGGGGGATAATCAGCCCCAGCATTTT; cdr3_aa: CASSPGQGDNQPQHF
clone_size: .; j_call: TRBJ2-1; v_call: TRBV2; d_call: .; cdr3_nt: TGTGCCAGCACGGACGCCTTAGAGCAGTTCTTC; cdr3_aa: CASTDALEQFF
clone_size: many; j_call: TRBJ1-2; v_call: TRBV6-5; d_call: TRBD1; cdr3_nt: TGTGCCAGCAGGACGCCTCCCGACAGGGATAGCTATGGCTACACCTTC; cdr3_aa: CASRTPPDRDSYGYTF
clone_size: .; j_call: TRBJ1-6; v_call: TRBV6-1; d_call: TRBD1; cdr3_nt: TGTGCCAGCGGGGGACAGCGAGATTCACCCCTCCACTTT; cdr3_aa: CASGGQRDSPLHF
clone_size: many; j_call: TRBJ2-3; v_call: TRBV5-1; d_call: .; cdr3_nt: TGCGCCAGCAGCTTGGACGACCCGCGCGCTACGCAGTATTTT; cdr3_aa: CASSLDDPRATQYF
clone_size: .; j_call: TRBJ1-2; v_call: TRBV29-1; d_call: TRBD1; cdr3_nt: TGCAGCGTTGAGGCCGGGACAGGGCTTAGTGGCTACACCTTC; cdr3_aa: CSVEAGTGLSGYTF
clone_size: .; j_call: TRBJ2-3; v_call: TRBV30; d_call: .; cdr3_nt: TGTGCCTGGAGTTACATGGGCCAGGGCGCAGATACGCAGTATTTT; cdr3_aa: CAWSYMGQGADTQYF
clone_size: .; j_call: TRBJ2-4; v_call: TRBV2; d_call: TRBD1; cdr3_nt: TGTGCCAGCAGTTGGACAGGGGGTGACAAAAACATTCAGTACTTC; cdr3_aa: CASSWTGGDKNIQYF
clone_size: .; j_call: TRBJ1-2; v_call: TRBV6-5; d_call: TRBD1; cdr3_nt: TGTGCCAGCAGCCGCCCCGGGGAATTCAAACAGGGGTCGCTGCCCTATGGCTACACCTTC; cdr3_aa: CASSRPGEFKQGSLPYGYTF
clone_size: few; j_call: TRBJ1-5; v_call: TRBV7-6; d_call: .; cdr3_nt: TGTGCCAGCAGCAAAGGGATGGCAGGGAGCAATCAGCCCCAGCATTTT; cdr3_aa: CASSKGMAGSNQPQHF
clone_size: few; j_call: TRBJ1-3; v_call: TRBV20-1; d_call: .; cdr3_nt: TGCAGTGCTACAGGAGTCTTATCTGGAAACACCATATATTTT; cdr3_aa: CSATGVLSGNTIYF
clone_size: .; j_call: TRBJ2-7; v_call: TRBV30; d_call: .; cdr3_nt: TGTGCCTGGAGTGTGGGCAGGGGATACGAGCAGTACTTC; cdr3_aa: CAWSVGRGYEQYF
clone_size: few; j_call: TRBJ2-1; v_call: TRBV21-1; d_call: .; cdr3_nt: TGTGCCAGCCTTCCCTCGAAGGAACAGGGGAATCCAAATGAGCAGTTCTTC; cdr3_aa: CASLPSKEQGNPNEQFF
clone_size: few; j_call: TRBJ2-3; v_call: TRBV18; d_call: .; cdr3_nt: TGTGCCAGCTCACAGCGAGGCTTTAGCACAGATACGCAGTATTTT; cdr3_aa: CASSQRGFSTDTQYF
clone_size: few; j_call: TRBJ1-6; v_call: TRBV7-6; d_call: .; cdr3_nt: TGTGCCAGCAGCTTAGAGTTGAGCTCCTATAATTCACCCCTCCACTTT; cdr3_aa: CASSLELSSYNSPLHF
clone_size: few; j_call: TRBJ2-1; v_call: TRBV24-1; d_call: .; cdr3_nt: TGTGCCACCAGCGCCGACCTTTGGGGCTCCTACAATGAGCAGTTCTTC; cdr3_aa: CATSADLWGSYNEQFF
clone_size: .; j_call: TRBJ1-1; v_call: TRBV29-1; d_call: .; cdr3_nt: TGCAGCGTTGGTACTGGGGGGGCCACTGAAGCTTTCTTT; cdr3_aa: CSVGTGGATEAFF
clone_size: few; j_call: TRBJ2-3; v_call: TRBV12-5; d_call: .; cdr3_nt: TGTGCTAGTGGTTTGAGCCAGCGGACTAGCACAGATACGCAGTATTTT; cdr3_aa: CASGLSQRTSTDTQYF
clone_size: .; j_call: TRBJ2-7; v_call: TRBV20-1; d_call: .; cdr3_nt: TGCAGTGCTAACCCCCCCCAGGGAGGATCCTACGAGCAGTACTTC; cdr3_aa: CSANPPQGGSYEQYF